The 6 T cell receptor beta chains reported below all come from one sample, sequenced in a study of CD8 T cells in Susac syndrome. It was with random hexamers that about 0.45 to 1 ug RNA was reverse transcribed. Using its own MiXCR run on the immunoSEQ multiplex PCR reads, TCRdb lists one record per CDR3 protein. The sample yields approximately 150,000 distinct CDR3 sequences, around 85% seen once. The source material was CD8+ T cells from PBMCs. The receptors come from a human donor with multiple sclerosis.

This sequence joins TRBV20-1 and TRBJ1-1; D gene uncertain. CDR1 and CDR2 from the germline V gene are DFQATT and SNEGSKA (reference sequence). The CDR3 extends over 13 amino acids. The V and J ends lost 7 bases and 1 base respectively, with 13 bases between them. The CDR3 bases are TGCAGTGTCCACCGGACGGCGAACACTGAAGCTTTCTTT. As protein: CSVHRTANTEAFF.

This chain uses TRBV10-3 with TRBJ2-7; D tentatively reads TRBD1 or TRBD2 (6 bases each). Germline CDR1 is ENHRY and CDR2 is SYGVKD. Trimming took 2 bases from V and 4 from J, leaving 12 bases between them. The length of the CDR3 is 14 residues. Here the CDR3 DNA reads TGTGCCATCAGTGAGGGGGGCGCGGGGTACGAGCAGTACGTC. It encodes CAISEGGAGYEQYV.

The chain employs TRBV9 and TRBJ2-2; D is unresolved. The germline CDR1 and CDR2 sequences are SGDLS and YYNGEE. This CDR3 has 15 residues. With 4 bases removed from V and 4 bases from J, the gap between germline ends came to 14 bases. The CDR3 nucleotides are TGTGCCAGCAGCCTAAATCTAGACGCCACCGGGGAGCTGTTTTTT. Its translation: CASSLNLDATGELFF.

The chain couples TRBV7-9 to TRBJ2-7; tentatively, D is TRBD1 or TRBD2 (5 bases each). Germline lookup yields CDR1 SEHNR and CDR2 FQNEAQ (reference sequence). The CDR3 is 14 amino acids. V was cut by 5 bases and J by 2 bases, with 13 bases left in between. As DNA, the CDR3 is TGTGCCAGCAGCATCCGGGACGGCCCCTACGAGCAGTACGTC. Translating gives CASSIRDGPYEQYV.

The V and J genes are TRBV12-3 or TRBV12-4 and TRBJ1-1; 10 positions agree with TRBD1. This CDR3 contains 13 residues. V dropped 4 bases and J dropped 8; count of bases not matched to a gene: 4. CDR3 region: CASSSGTGVEAFF. Here the CDR3 DNA reads TGTGCCAGCAGTTCCGGGACAGGGGTGGAAGCTTTCTTT.

The rearrangement joins TRBV14 to TRBJ2-3; D is perhaps TRBD2 (5 bases). This CDR3 spans 16 amino acids. Germline V gene lookup returns CDR1 SGHDN and CDR2 FVKESK. Trimming took 2 bases from V and 6 from J, leaving 18 bases between them. For the CDR3, the DNA is TGTGCCAGCAGCCAATCGGGGTTCGGTTTTTTTGATACGCAGTATTTT. It is translated as CASSQSGFGFFDTQYF.